A selection of T cell receptor beta chains follows, all from one sample in a study of technical replicates of blood from several donors. Data came from immunoSEQ multiplex PCR; TCRdb stores just in-frame clones and leaves some out. Among around 72,000 clones, under 99% were seen once, and the ten largest hold approximately 0.2%. Sequencing was performed on T cells isolated from PBMCs. The receptor source for this set is a human donor in good health. CDR3s include the opening cysteine and the closing phenylalanine or tryptophan. A D gene is named only where the DNA matches it firmly. Clone size is given for some rows only: seen once, a few or many times, or a class if the clone is expanded.

v_call: TRBV14
j_call: TRBJ2-7
d_call: .
clone_size: .
cdr3_nt: TGTGCCAGCAGCCAGGCCAGCTCCTACGAGCAGTACTTC
cdr3_aa: CASSQASSYEQYF

v_call: TRBV6-1
j_call: TRBJ2-7
d_call: TRBD1
clone_size: .
cdr3_nt: TGTGCCAGCAGTGATTGGACAGGGGGTTACGAGCAGTACTTC
cdr3_aa: CASSDWTGGYEQYF

v_call: TRBV10-2
j_call: TRBJ2-7
d_call: TRBD2
clone_size: .
cdr3_nt: TGCGCCAGCAGTGGGTCGGCGACTAGCGGGGTCTACGAGCAGTACTTC
cdr3_aa: CASSGSATSGVYEQYF

v_call: TRBV27
j_call: TRBJ2-7
d_call: TRBD2
clone_size: .
cdr3_nt: TGTGCCAGCAGTATGACCGGGAGGACCTACGAGCAGTACTTC
cdr3_aa: CASSMTGRTYEQYF

v_call: TRBV27
j_call: TRBJ2-7
d_call: .
clone_size: .
cdr3_nt: TGTGCCAGCAGTTTAGACAGCATCTACGAGCAGTACTTC
cdr3_aa: CASSLDSIYEQYF

v_call: TRBV27
j_call: TRBJ2-7
d_call: .
clone_size: .
cdr3_nt: TGTGCCAGCAGTTTCTCGCCTAGCCGTTCCTACGAGCAGTACTTC
cdr3_aa: CASSFSPSRSYEQYF

v_call: TRBV2
j_call: TRBJ1-1
d_call: TRBD1
clone_size: .
cdr3_nt: TGTGCCAGCAGACCGGGACAGGGATACCCTGAAGCTTTCTTT
cdr3_aa: CASRPGQGYPEAFF

v_call: TRBV5-1
j_call: TRBJ1-5
d_call: TRBD1
clone_size: .
cdr3_nt: TGCGCCAGCAGCTTGGCACCGCACCGGGACAGGGGACATAGCAATCAGCCCCAGCATTTT
cdr3_aa: CASSLAPHRDRGHSNQPQHF

v_call: TRBV9
j_call: TRBJ2-5
d_call: .
clone_size: .
cdr3_nt: TGTGCCAGCAGCGTACAGGGAGAGACCCAGTACTTC
cdr3_aa: CASSVQGETQYF

v_call: TRBV11-1
j_call: TRBJ2-2
d_call: .
clone_size: once
cdr3_nt: TGTGCCAGCAGCTCCCCCTCCTCAAGACAGGTATCCGGGGAGCTGTTTTTT
cdr3_aa: CASSSPSSRQVSGELFF

v_call: TRBV25-1
j_call: TRBJ2-3
d_call: .
clone_size: .
cdr3_nt: TGTGCCAGCAGTGAACGAGGGAGTTATACGCAGTATTTT
cdr3_aa: CASSERGSYTQYF

v_call: TRBV6-1
j_call: TRBJ1-2
d_call: TRBD1
clone_size: .
cdr3_nt: TGTGCCAGCAGTGGGGACAGCTCCGTCTATGGCTACACCTTC
cdr3_aa: CASSGDSSVYGYTF

v_call: TRBV7-8
j_call: TRBJ2-3
d_call: TRBD1
clone_size: .
cdr3_nt: TGTGCCAGCAGCTTAGCCGGGACAGGGTTAACAGATACGCAGTATTTT
cdr3_aa: CASSLAGTGLTDTQYF

v_call: TRBV4-1
j_call: TRBJ2-7
d_call: TRBD1
clone_size: .
cdr3_nt: TGCGCCAGCAGCCATGGACAGGGGGCATCCTACGAGCAGTACTTC
cdr3_aa: CASSHGQGASYEQYF

v_call: TRBV7-9
j_call: TRBJ1-5
d_call: .
clone_size: .
cdr3_nt: TGTGCCAGCCCCTGGGACTCCAATCAGCCCCAGCATTTT
cdr3_aa: CASPWDSNQPQHF

v_call: TRBV10-1
j_call: TRBJ2-1
d_call: .
clone_size: .
cdr3_nt: TGCGCCAGCAGTGGGGCTCCGGGGGACAGTGACAATGAGCAGTTCTTC
cdr3_aa: CASSGAPGDSDNEQFF

v_call: TRBV7-9
j_call: TRBJ2-1
d_call: .
clone_size: .
cdr3_nt: TGTGCCAGCAGCTTATCGCTTACATACAATGAGCAGTTCTTC
cdr3_aa: CASSLSLTYNEQFF

v_call: TRBV27
j_call: TRBJ2-6
d_call: .
clone_size: .
cdr3_nt: TGTGCCACCCCATCTGGGGCCAACGTCCTGACTTTC
cdr3_aa: CATPSGANVLTF

v_call: TRBV28
j_call: TRBJ2-5
d_call: TRBD2
clone_size: .
cdr3_nt: TGTGCCAGCAGTCCGCAACCTGGGGCGGGAGGGCCTCATGAGACCCAGTACTTC
cdr3_aa: CASSPQPGAGGPHETQYF

v_call: TRBV6-5
j_call: TRBJ2-7
d_call: TRBD1
clone_size: .
cdr3_nt: TGTGCCAGCCAAACTAGACAGGGATGGGAATACGAGCAGTACTTC
cdr3_aa: CASQTRQGWEYEQYF

v_call: TRBV7-9
j_call: TRBJ1-1
d_call: TRBD1
clone_size: .
cdr3_nt: TGTGCCAGCAGCTTAGGACAGGGGCACACTGAAGCTTTCTTT
cdr3_aa: CASSLGQGHTEAFF

v_call: TRBV10-3
j_call: TRBJ2-1
d_call: .
clone_size: .
cdr3_nt: TGTGCCATCCGGGACAATGAGCAGTTCTTC
cdr3_aa: CAIRDNEQFF

v_call: TRBV30
j_call: TRBJ1-2
d_call: .
clone_size: .
cdr3_nt: TGTGCCTGGAGTGTCAGGTCCCCAAGCTACGGCTACACCTTC
cdr3_aa: CAWSVRSPSYGYTF

v_call: TRBV7-2
j_call: TRBJ2-7
d_call: .
clone_size: .
cdr3_nt: TGTGCCAGCAGCTACGGAGTTTGGGAGCAGTACTTC
cdr3_aa: CASSYGVWEQYF

v_call: TRBV28
j_call: TRBJ2-1
d_call: .
clone_size: .
cdr3_nt: TGTGCCAGCAGTTTCCCCAAAAGCGGGTCTATCTCCTACAATGAGCAGTTCTTC
cdr3_aa: CASSFPKSGSISYNEQFF

v_call: TRBV2
j_call: TRBJ1-3
d_call: .
clone_size: .
cdr3_nt: TGTGCCAGCATGACAGGTCTTGGAAACACCATATATTTT
cdr3_aa: CASMTGLGNTIYF

v_call: TRBV7-8
j_call: TRBJ2-7
d_call: TRBD2
clone_size: .
cdr3_nt: TGTGCCAGCAGCCTTGGACTAGCCTCCTACGAGCAGTACTTC
cdr3_aa: CASSLGLASYEQYF

v_call: TRBV10-3
j_call: TRBJ2-7
d_call: TRBD1
clone_size: .
cdr3_nt: TGTGCCATCAGGGTCGGGACAGGGGACTACGAGCAGTACTTC
cdr3_aa: CAIRVGTGDYEQYF

v_call: TRBV18
j_call: TRBJ1-2
d_call: .
clone_size: .
cdr3_nt: TGTGCCAGCTCCCTCAACACAGGGATTGAGAGCCGCTATGGCTACACCTTC
cdr3_aa: CASSLNTGIESRYGYTF

v_call: TRBV6-1
j_call: TRBJ1-1
d_call: .
clone_size: .
cdr3_nt: TGTGCCAGCGAACGACAGAACACTGAAGCTTTCTTT
cdr3_aa: CASERQNTEAFF

v_call: TRBV7-9
j_call: TRBJ2-1
d_call: .
clone_size: .
cdr3_nt: TGTGCCAGCAGCTTAGGGTCAGGGAACGAGCAGTTCTTC
cdr3_aa: CASSLGSGNEQFF

v_call: TRBV28
j_call: TRBJ1-1
d_call: TRBD1
clone_size: .
cdr3_nt: TGTGCCAGCAGTTTCCCTTCCGGGACAGGGTTCGCTGAAGCTTTCTTT
cdr3_aa: CASSFPSGTGFAEAFF

v_call: TRBV28
j_call: TRBJ2-7
d_call: .
clone_size: .
cdr3_nt: TGTGCCAGCAGTATTATATCCTACGAGCAGTACTTC
cdr3_aa: CASSIISYEQYF